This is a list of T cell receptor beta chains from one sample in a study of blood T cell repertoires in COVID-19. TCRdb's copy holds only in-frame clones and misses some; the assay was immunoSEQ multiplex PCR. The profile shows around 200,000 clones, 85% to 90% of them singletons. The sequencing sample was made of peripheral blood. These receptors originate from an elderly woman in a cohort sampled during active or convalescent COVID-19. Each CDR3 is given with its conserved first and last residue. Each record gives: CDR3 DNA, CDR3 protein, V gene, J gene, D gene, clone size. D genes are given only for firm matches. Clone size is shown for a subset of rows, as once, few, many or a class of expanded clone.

TGTGCCAGCAGCCCCGCGCGGCAGACCCAGTACTTC	CASSPARQTQYF	TRBV3-1/TRBV3-2	TRBJ2-5	.	.
TGTGCCATCAGCCCGGGACTAGCGGGGGACCGTAGCTCCTACGAGCAGTACTTC	CAISPGLAGDRSSYEQYF	TRBV10-3	TRBJ2-7	TRBD2	.
TGTGCCAGCAGCGCCACAGAGAACACTGAAGCTTTCTTT	CASSATENTEAFF	TRBV11-3	TRBJ1-1	.	.
TGTGCCAGCAGTCACGGGCGGGACGCCGGCTACACCTTC	CASSHGRDAGYTF	TRBV27	TRBJ1-2	.	.
TGTGCCAGCAGTTTTGGAGGGGCTAATGGCTACACCTTC	CASSFGGANGYTF	TRBV12-3/TRBV12-4	TRBJ1-2	.	.
TGTGCCAGCAGCTTTGGGGACATTATTCACTCCTACGAGCAGTACTTC	CASSFGDIIHSYEQYF	TRBV11-2	TRBJ2-7	.	.
TGTGCCAGCAGCTTGGCCCAGGGGCGTGGTGAAGCTTTCTTT	CASSLAQGRGEAFF	TRBV5-5	TRBJ1-1	.	.
TGTGCCAGTACCACGACAGGGGGCTTGAAGGTTGAAAAACTGTTTTTT	CASTTTGGLKVEKLFF	TRBV19	TRBJ1-4	TRBD1	.
TGCGCCAGCAGCCAAGTTCCAATAGATACGCAGTATTTT	CASSQVPIDTQYF	TRBV4-1	TRBJ2-3	.	.
TGTGCCAGCAGCGTAGACAGGGGTTCACCCCTCCACTTT	CASSVDRGSPLHF	TRBV7-9	TRBJ1-6	TRBD1	.
TGTGCCAGCAGTTACGACAGGGCAAGAGACGAGCAGTACTTC	CASSYDRARDEQYF	TRBV6-6	TRBJ2-7	TRBD1	.
TGTGCCAGCAGCCAATTTTCGGGAGAAGGGATGCCCCAGCATTTT	CASSQFSGEGMPQHF	TRBV7-8	TRBJ1-5	.	.
TGTGCCAGCTCACCGGAGAGATACTATGGCTACACCTTC	CASSPERYYGYTF	TRBV18	TRBJ1-2	.	.
TGTGCCAGCAGGCTCCCCGAGACTGAAGCTTTCTTT	CASRLPETEAFF	TRBV12-3/TRBV12-4	TRBJ1-1	.	.
TGTGCCAGTCTCTCCTTCGGACAGGGACGGAAAGCTTTCTTT	CASLSFGQGRKAFF	TRBV19	TRBJ1-1	TRBD1	once
TGTGCCAGCAGCCAAGGGTGGCAGGGCGGACAGCCCCAGCATTTT	CASSQGWQGGQPQHF	TRBV4-2	TRBJ1-5	.	.
TGTGCCAGCAGCCAGACAGGACGATATGAAAAACTGTTTTTT	CASSQTGRYEKLFF	TRBV11-2	TRBJ1-4	.	.
TGTGCCAGCAGACGTGACAGCTCCTATAATTCACCCCTCCACTTT	CASRRDSSYNSPLHF	TRBV2	TRBJ1-6	.	.
TGTGCCAGCGGGACAGGGAACACTGAAGCTTTCTTT	CASGTGNTEAFF	TRBV5-4	TRBJ1-1	TRBD1	.
TGTGCCAGCAACGGACAGGAACATAAGGACACTGAAGCTTTCTTT	CASNGQEHKDTEAFF	TRBV9	TRBJ1-1	TRBD1	.
TGTGCCTGGAGCGTTCGGAGGGCAGGTACCGGGGAGCTGTTTTTT	CAWSVRRAGTGELFF	TRBV30	TRBJ2-2	.	.
TGTGCCAGCAGCGTGGGAAGCGGGGCGAACACCGGGGAGCTGTTTTTT	CASSVGSGANTGELFF	TRBV9	TRBJ2-2	TRBD2	.
TGTGCCAGCAGCGGCCTCGGGACTAGCGGGAGGGCGGGTGAGCAGTTCTTC	CASSGLGTSGRAGEQFF	TRBV9	TRBJ2-1	TRBD2	.
TGTGCCAGCAGTTCACCGGGCTCGGGGACCGGGGAGCTGTTTTTT	CASSSPGSGTGELFF	TRBV27	TRBJ2-2	.	few
TGTGCCAGCAGCTTGGGGGCTAGCGGGAGGGTGGATACGCAGTATTTT	CASSLGASGRVDTQYF	TRBV5-4	TRBJ2-3	TRBD2	.
TGTGCCAGCAGTTTATTCAGTAATGAAAAACTGTTTTTT	CASSLFSNEKLFF	TRBV27	TRBJ1-4	.	.
TGTGCCAGCAGCTTGGGGCTTAGGGCGGGAGGCACAGATACGCAGTATTTT	CASSLGLRAGGTDTQYF	TRBV5-4	TRBJ2-3	TRBD2	.
TGTGCCAGCAGCTTTCGGGGTCATACTGAAGCTTTCTTT	CASSFRGHTEAFF	TRBV12-1	TRBJ1-1	.	.
TGTGCCAGCAGTTTTTCAGGCCCCGGTGAGCAGTTCTTC	CASSFSGPGEQFF	TRBV12-3/TRBV12-4	TRBJ2-1	.	.
TGTGCCAGCAGCTTGGTTCTGACAGGGGGCCGGCGGCCCCAGCATTTT	CASSLVLTGGRRPQHF	TRBV5-8	TRBJ1-5	TRBD1	.
TGTGCCACCAGTGACTGGACTAGCTCCCACAATGAGCAGTTCTTC	CATSDWTSSHNEQFF	TRBV24-1	TRBJ2-1	TRBD2	.
TGCACCAGCAGCCGACTAGCGGAAGGGGGCTCCTACAATGAGCAGTTCTTC	CTSSRLAEGGSYNEQFF	TRBV1	TRBJ2-1	.	.
TGTGCCAGCAGCTTAATCGTGGGCGCGGGACAAGAGACCCAGTACTTC	CASSLIVGAGQETQYF	TRBV7-9	TRBJ2-5	.	.
TGTGCCAGCTCACCTAGACGGGGCACAGATACGCAGTATTTT	CASSPRRGTDTQYF	TRBV18	TRBJ2-3	.	.
TGTGCCAGCAGAACCGATCAGGGGGCGAACACTGAAGCTTTCTTT	CASRTDQGANTEAFF	TRBV6-4	TRBJ1-1	TRBD1	.
TGCGCCAGCAGCCCGGGGACGGGAGAGGCGAACACCGGGGAGCTGTTTTTT	CASSPGTGEANTGELFF	TRBV5-1	TRBJ2-2	.	once
TGTGCCAGCAGTGAACGAGGGTTTGGAGATACGCAGTATTTT	CASSERGFGDTQYF	TRBV6-1	TRBJ2-3	.	.
TGTGCCAGCAGCCCTAGCGGGGCGGAAGAGCAGTACTTC	CASSPSGAEEQYF	TRBV7-6	TRBJ2-7	TRBD2	.
TGTGCCAGCAGCCGAGGACTAGCGGTCTCCTACAATGAGCAGTTCTTC	CASSRGLAVSYNEQFF	TRBV11-2	TRBJ2-1	TRBD2	.
TGTGCCTGGAGGTTCTCGACAGTTAACTATGGCTACACCTTC	CAWRFSTVNYGYTF	TRBV30	TRBJ1-2	.	.
TGTGCCATCAGAAGCGGGGGGGCCTTCTACGAGCAGTACTTC	CAIRSGGAFYEQYF	TRBV10-3	TRBJ2-7	TRBD2	.
TGTGCCAGCAGCTTATCGACAGGGGGACAGCCCCAGCATTTT	CASSLSTGGQPQHF	TRBV7-2	TRBJ1-5	TRBD1	once
TGTGCCAGCTCGGAACAGGGAAACTATGGCTACACCTTC	CASSEQGNYGYTF	TRBV18	TRBJ1-2	.	.
TGTGCCAGCAGCTTAGATCACAGGGGCGACTCCGAAGCTTTCTTT	CASSLDHRGDSEAFF	TRBV11-3	TRBJ1-1	TRBD1	.
TGTGCCAGCAGGCTGAGCGGTACTAGCACAGATACGCAGTATTTT	CASRLSGTSTDTQYF	TRBV5-4	TRBJ2-3	.	.
TGTGCCAGCAGCTTCCTGCGGCATAACACCGGGGAGCTGTTTTTT	CASSFLRHNTGELFF	TRBV7-8	TRBJ2-2	.	once
TGTGCCACCAGCCAAACGCGGGCCATACGCCACGAGCAGTACTTC	CATSQTRAIRHEQYF	TRBV15	TRBJ2-7	.	.
TGTGCCAGCAGCCAAGCAGCGACTAGCGGCTACAATGAGCAGTTCTTC	CASSQAATSGYNEQFF	TRBV4-2	TRBJ2-1	TRBD2	.